These 7 T cell receptor beta chains came from one sample sequenced in a study of shared clonotypes between healthy human individuals. Terminally differentiated effector memory CD45RA+ cells were excluded by CCR7 positive selection of CD45RO-negative cells. Data came from immunoSEQ multiplex PCR; TCRdb stores just in-frame clones and leaves some out. This table holds about 2.1 million clones, 90% to 95% found once. Sample: naive CD8+ T cells from PBMCs. The receptors originated from a man aged 18 to 35 in good health. Some clones in this sample may be carry-over from other donors' samples.

The chain links TRBV30 to TRBJ2-7; no definite D call. From germline, CDR1 is GTSNPN and CDR2 SVGIG (reference sequence). The CDR3 extends over 16 amino acids. Trimming pared 0 bases from V and 1 base from J, leaving 16 bases between. The CDR3 nucleotides read TGTGCCTGGAGTGTAGGTAATCCGAGCGTTTCCTACGAGCAGTACTTC. This translates into CAWSVGNPSVSYEQYF.

The rearrangement links TRBV7-8 to TRBJ2-7, with a possible D match to TRBD2 (5 bases). Germline V gene data show CDR1 as SGHVS and CDR2 as FQNEAQ. The CDR3 contains 14 residues. V lost 4 bases to trimming and J lost 7 bases, with 17 bases between them. The CDR3 nucleotides read TGTGCCAGCAGCTCCCCGGTTGAGCGAGGGGAGCAGTACTTC. It codes for CASSSPVERGEQYF. Variable domain in full (rest from reference TRBV7-8 and TRBJ2-7): GAGVSQSPRYKVAKRGQDVALRCDPISGHVSLFWYQQALGQGPEFLTYFQNEAQLDKSGLPSDRFFAERPEGSVSTLKIQRTQQEDSAVYLCASSSPVERGEQYFGPGTRLTVT.

The gene calls are TRBV27 and TRBJ2-7; 15 bases are a match to TRBD2. Germline V gives CDR1 MNHEY, CDR2 SMNVEV (reference sequence). V lost 5 bases and J lost 7; bases outside the gene matches: 12. The CDR3 is 17 amino acids. CDR3 region: CASSRTSGRAFSREQYF. CDR3 nucleotide sequence: TGTGCCAGCAGTAGGACTAGCGGGAGGGCGTTTTCTCGGGAGCAGTACTTC.

V gene TRBV5-5 combines with J gene TRBJ1-1; D unresolved. Germline lookup yields CDR1 SGHKS and CDR2 YYEKEE (reference sequence). Between the trimmed V and J ends, which lost 5 bases and 0 bases, there was a span of 11 bases. This CDR3 region has 14 residues. CDR3 residues: CASRQRILNTEAFF. CDR3 bases: TGTGCCAGCAGACAGAGAATTTTGAACACTGAAGCTTTCTTT. Filled out from reference TRBV5-5 and TRBJ1-1, the complete variable domain reads DAGVTQSPTHLIKTRGQQVTLRCSPISGHKSVSWYQQVLGQGPQFIFQYYEKEERGRGNFPDRFSARQFPNYSSELNVNALLLGDSALYLCASRQRILNTEAFFGQGTRLTVV.

The chain has TRBV29-1 and TRBJ2-3, with 7 positions matching TRBD1. This CDR3 is built from 19 residues. Germline V CDR1 and CDR2: SQVTM, ANQGSEA. V was clipped by 5 bases and J by 5 bases; unmatched bases: 25. The CDR3 sequence is CSVSGSKTRQGLPVDTQYF. In DNA, the CDR3 is TGCAGCGTTTCGGGATCGAAGACAAGACAGGGATTGCCGGTAGATACGCAGTATTTT.

This chain links TRBV5-8 with TRBJ2-1; D is possibly TRBD1 (6 bases). Trimming pared 3 bases from V and 8 bases from J, leaving 18 bases between. The CDR3 spans 15 residues. Germline CDR1 SGHTS, CDR2 YDEGEE. The CDR3 bases are TGTGCCAGCAGCTCGTGGGATATCAGGGGTCATGAGCAGTTCTTC. It translates to CASSSWDIRGHEQFF. The whole variable domain, filled in from reference TRBV5-8 and TRBJ2-1, reads EAGVTQSPTHLIKTRGQQATLRCSPISGHTSVYWYQQALGLGLQFLLWYDEGEERNRGNFPPRFSGRQFPNYSSELNVNALELEDSALYLCASSSWDIRGHEQFFGPGTRLTVL.

This clone appeared once. The genes are TRBV7-3 and TRBJ2-1; 14 bases fit TRBD2. V trimming: 4 bases; J trimming: 8 bases; junction bases outside the gene matches: 7. Germline CDR1 SGHTA, CDR2 FQGTGA. The length of the CDR3 is 16 residues. The CDR3 region has the DNA TGTGCCAGCAGCTCGGGACTAGCGGGGGTCTGGGATGAGCAGTTCTTC. Protein: CASSSGLAGVWDEQFF. Filled out from reference TRBV7-3 and TRBJ2-1, the complete variable domain reads GAGVSQTPSNKVTEKGKYVELRCDPISGHTALYWYRQSLGQGPEFLIYFQGTGAADDSGLPNDRFFAVRPEGSVSTLKIQRTERGDSAVYLCASSSGLAGVWDEQFFGPGTRLTVL.